Here is one T cell receptor (beta chain) with its context. It lacks a known antigen. The input lacks base qualities; no much larger clone sits a single base away. This specimen comes from a study of cytomegalovirus exposure and HLA in healthy donors (dated 2017 in TCRdb). With respect to the entire study: An earlier analysis of under 600 of the donors reported 250 to 300 Gb of sequence data and approximately 110 million unique TCR beta sequences from about 200 million T cells. An early release covering roughly 580 HLA-typed donors comprised approximately 290 gigabases of sequencing data and approximately 80 million unique TCR sequences. Among the roughly 400 genotyped donors, 75% to 90% belonged to the genetic ancestry cluster associated with self-reported Caucasian donors. The study aimed to test whether cataloging public T cell receptors could reveal signatures of past pathogen exposure. The study profiled the T cell repertoires of under 700 subjects by immunosequencing and related them to cytomegalovirus serostatus. Besides the first cohort of 550 to 750 subjects, a separate validation cohort made up of 120 different subjects was used. The study combined high-throughput TCR immunosequencing, statistical association of individual TCRs with disease status, and machine learning to predict cytomegalovirus infection status. To study patterns of TCR occurrence, a later analysis re-analyzed previously published TCR beta repertoires from hundreds of donors and added high-resolution HLA genotyping. Rather than drawing on any new phenotypic data, the later analysis identified candidate immune exposures from TCR beta sequences and the way those sequences occurred across donors. An earlier analysis of approximately 640 of the donors applied high-throughput TCR beta sequencing to assess whether each TCR beta V gene segment acted as functional or pseudogenic. Donor age, sex, ethnicity and CMV serostatus were compiled alongside the repertoire data. A later genetic analysis took genome-wide SNP genotypes for 398 of the 666 donors and used that subset as a discovery cohort. All discovery cohort repertoires had been generated on a single sequencing platform. Class I and class II HLA loci were covered by the typing at four-digit resolution. Typing coverage differed by locus: A, B, C, DRB1 and DQB1 were typed in about 629-640 donors, DQA1 in 500 to 550, DPA1 in 606, and DPB1 in roughly 450. Roughly 5 DR-DQ haplotypes were handled as single units for association and clustering, since linkage in the cohort was strong. Among about 410 genotyped donors of the cohort, an average of roughly 230,000 unique TCR beta nucleotide sequences was sequenced per donor, of which 15% to 20% were non-productive. Results the study describes overall, beyond this receptor: In a later analysis, HLA-associated TCR beta chains were found to be more clonally expanded and to have lower generation probabilities than equally common non-associated chains. CMV serostatus was the only immune exposure information available for the cohort. Several of the top co-occurrence clusters appeared to be linked to parvovirus B19, influenza, CMV and Epstein-Barr virus, according to a later analysis. The classifier was reported to diagnose cytomegalovirus status with high specificity and sensitivity in both the original cohort and the validation cohort. This cohort had only TCR beta chains sequenced, and the lack of alpha or paired-chain data limited which features could be detected. The authors suggested that the approach could potentially be extended to other disease states and immunological phenotypes. A later analysis found that most CMV-associated TCR beta chains appeared HLA-restricted, with HLA associations seemingly driven largely by CMV exposure. An association between a missense DCLRE1C variant and V-gene and J-gene trimming of TCR beta chains was found in a later genetic analysis and replicated in an independent cohort. A group of highly shared sequence variants was considered likely to be a technical artifact of the sequencing pipeline. Correlated functional status among segregating V segments might be attributable to linkage disequilibrium, but an unknown experimental factor could not be ruled out. Roughly 15 rarely observed V segments, including chromosome 9 orphons, were excluded from the earlier analysis of approximately 600 of the donors because counts were too low. Assigning TCR associations to individual alleles was difficult when HLA alleles, especially DR and DQ, strongly co-occurred. In a later genetic analysis, fewer N-insertions in productive TCRs were reported among donors in an Asian-associated ancestry cluster than the roughly 640-donor mean. The study gave a list of around 170 TCR beta chains associated with cytomegalovirus. Most TCR sequences were observed very rarely across donors, whereas some public TCRs were present in many individuals. Because HLA typing was unavailable for some donors at each locus, only the typed subset was used in association tests. Specific HLA alleles were associated with around 18,000 TCR beta sequences at a false discovery rate of 0.05 in a later analysis. A further reported finding was that TCR beta sequences accurately predicted the HLA-A and HLA-B alleles for most subjects in the first cohort. Three of the identified cytomegalovirus-associated TCR beta chains were confirmed in vitro to be specific for cytomegalovirus antigens. A later analysis found that TCR association rates varied across HLA loci, with DRB1 alleles showing the most associated TCRs and HLA-C alleles the fewest. The 87-base-pair reads could not distinguish some IMGT-functional V segments, including TRBV6-2 and TRBV6-3, so those segments were excluded. Presence/absence analyses assumed roughly uniform sequencing depth across donors, an assumption that may not hold. In an earlier analysis of some 540 of the donors, most TCR beta V segments appeared in productive rearrangements about 87% or about 30% of the time, broadly matching IMGT annotations.

The cohort consisted of 670 or so healthy bone marrow donors. All cohort members were sampled while nominally healthy, although unrecorded immune exposures were likely present. CMV serostatus was recorded as positive for some 300 and negative for about 55% of the roughly 670 cohort members, whereas no CMV serostatus was recorded for the donor in question. Every donor gave a peripheral blood sample, and the peripheral blood mononuclear cells from that sample were used for TCR beta sequencing. Genomic DNA was extracted from the blood cell samples with the Qiagen DNeasy Blood Extraction Kit. V was cut back by 0 bases and J by 4 bases, leaving a gap of 13 bases between them. CDR1 and CDR2, per the germline V gene, are MNHEY and SVGAGI. Inclusive of the bounding cysteine and phenylalanine, the CDR3 is 15 residues long. Only the CDR3 portion is preserved as DNA: 45 bases, with reading frame beginning at the first base.

The method behind the library was the immunoSEQ multiplex PCR assay. For the multiplex PCR, a mixture combining 60 forward primers for TCR Vbeta segments and 13 reverse primers for TCR Jbeta segments was used. The CDR3 region of rearranged TCR beta genes was amplified from genomic DNA by a multiplex PCR assay. Amplified TCR beta libraries were sequenced as 87-base-pair reads on the Illumina HiSeq System. Regarding the original processing steps: A later analysis counted tens of millions of unique TCR beta chains across the 666 repertoires, and about 10 million of these chains were shared by at least two donors. Raw reads were error-corrected and collapsed into unique sequences by a nearest-neighbor algorithm in which closely related sequences were merged to remove PCR and sequencing errors. Alignment of CDR3 sequences to IMGT reference sequences was used to assign V, D and J gene segments. For a sequence to be retained, at least a six-nucleotide match to both a V gene segment and a J gene segment was required. Rearrangements were classified as productive when the CDR3 lacked stop codons and remained in frame with V and J, and all other rearrangements were classified as non-productive. Following IMGT convention, CDR3 was defined as the stretch from the second conserved V-encoded cysteine up to the conserved J-encoded phenylalanine. The earlier analysis of 500 to 600 of the donors excluded sequences that lacked an unambiguous match to a single V gene segment. In an earlier analysis of almost 600 of the donors, a V segment was called functional when productive rearrangements were above 56.7%, and segregating when the standard deviation between donors exceeded 5%. To diagnose cytomegalovirus status from the catalog of TCR beta chain sequences, a statistical classification framework was built. In a later analysis, TCR nucleotide sequences were compared against IMGT/GENE-DB human TR gene sequences so that V and J genes could be assigned. The TCRdist pipeline was used in a later analysis to assign CDR3 sequences and most-parsimonious VDJ recombination scenarios. In a later analysis, each TCR beta chain was defined by its CDR3 amino acid sequence together with its V-gene family, and reads without a unique V-gene family were excluded. As a way to deal with suspected cross-contamination and a sequencing artifact, a later analysis dropped 592 nucleotide sequences that were highly shared and had low generation probability. In a later analysis, a clonal expansion index for each public chain was calculated from normalized within-repertoire ranks of inferred template counts. Generation probabilities in a later analysis came from a VDJ recombination model fitted to out-of-frame rearrangements, and those results were checked against IGoR. Hypergeometric tests were used in a later analysis to score TCR-TCR, TCR-HLA and TCR-CMV co-occurrence, with a repertoire-size bias correction applied to the TCR pairs. A later analysis estimated false discovery rates by permuting HLA or CMV assignments 20 times. In a later analysis, co-occurring TCRs were grouped with DBSCAN, and TCRdist sequence similarity was added when clustering was performed within HLA-allele-positive subsets. Co-occurrence clustering excluded repertoires with fewer than 30,000 or more than 120,000 public chains, plus five with anomalous nucleotide sharing. TCRdb retrieved this table from immuneACCESS and kept in-frame rearrangements only. Not all clones are present; in checked studies, unresolved V genes account for under half, and no reason is known for the remainder. The DNA was the basis for D and trimming; V, J and clone size are from that table. This sample holds about 130,000 clones; roughly 75% were observed only once. Approximately 4.8% of the sample comes from the top ten.

Sequenced sample: PBMCs. This clonotype was obtained from a young man in good health. This chain joins TRBV6-5 to TRBJ2-7; perhaps TRBD2 is the D gene, with 6 bases matching. The base sequence is TGTGCCAGCAGTTACTCGGCGCGGGGCCGGTACGAGCAGTACTTC. Its translation is CASSYSARGRYEQYF.